Sequencing of this TCR beta chain was carried out in a study of graft-versus-host responses after intestinal transplantation (dated by TCRdb to the early 2020s). Some background on the complete study: Multivisceral, liver-intestinal, or isolated intestinal transplants were received by the recipients. Every recipient was given anti-thymocyte globulin induction, then maintenance tacrolimus and steroids for approximately 3 years. Graft-versus-host and host-versus-graft alloreactive T cell clones were tracked in the graft, circulation and bone marrow after intestinal transplantation using bulk TCR-beta CDR3 sequencing. Alloreactive clones were identified by sequencing pre-transplant mixed lymphocyte reaction products and comparing them with unstimulated pre-transplant donor and recipient T cells. The cohort enrolled under 30 intestinal transplant recipients, one of whom was a retransplant, and a few patients without pretransplant specimens were excluded. A peak of at least 4% donor T cells among recipient peripheral blood mononuclear cells was the definition used for donor T cell macrochimerism. Rather than going through the commercial service, samples from a few later patients were sequenced in-house on an Illumina MiSeq and processed with MiXCR. The paper's findings and limits, for the study overall: The conclusions were limited by the relatively low number and heterogeneity of the intestinal transplant patients. In patients with donor T cell macrochimerism, the allografts had high GvH to HvG T cell clonal ratios. Peak levels of circulating GvH clones were associated with declines in HvG clones early after transplant. GvH clones were detected in recipient bone marrow, and some of these GvH clones were observed earlier in ileal mucosa or blood, consistent with an intestinal mucosal origin.

To prepare the library, the immunoSEQ multiplex PCR assay was applied. For most patients, genomic DNA was isolated using the Qiagen DNeasy Blood and Tissue Kit and was shipped frozen to Adaptive Biotechnologies for TCR sequencing. Adaptive Biotechnologies carried out high-throughput TCR-beta CDR3 sequencing of genomic DNA for most patients. The study's own analysis went as follows. Adaptive's ImmunoSEQ software was the source of the TCR sequencing data for approximately 18 patients, while three other patients were processed with MiXCR and VDJtools. To correct CD4 versus CD8 sorting errors, any sequence found in both subsets at a frequency ratio below 5:1 was removed. Because the origin of CDR3 nucleotide sequences shared between donor and recipient could not be assigned, those sequences were removed. To count as alloreactive, a clone needed at least 2-fold expansion over unstimulated cells and a minimum CFSE-low frequency of 0.002% (template counts) or 0.001% (read counts). Clones were considered mappable if detected in sequenced pre-transplant spleen, lymph node, or MLR CFSE-low populations of the donor or recipient. The cumulative frequency of alloreactive clones was calculated as a percentage of all sequences, weighted by copy number. As stored in TCRdb, this immuneACCESS dataset retains in-frame rearrangements with V and J assigned. A fraction of the clones does not appear; measured against another copy, unresolved V genes explain less than half of the discrepancy, and the remainder lacks a known reason. V and J calls and clone size are copied from that table; D and trimming were computed from the DNA. Here the sample has more than 100,000 clones; 90% to 95% occur a single time. More than 3% of the sample is in the top ten clones.

Remarks on this clone: This receptor's antigen is unknown. Per-nucleotide qualities are absent, and no much larger clonotype sits a single base away.

Reading the label with the study, this specimen's time point is: cells obtained before transplantation from donor or recipient. CD3+CD4+ and CD3+CD8+ populations were FACS-sorted from unstimulated pre-transplant donor and recipient cells taken from spleen or lymph nodes. Counted from cysteine to phenylalanine, this CDR3 has 11 amino acids. Only the CDR3 portion is preserved as DNA: 33 bases, with reading frame beginning at the first base. The V end gives up 8 bases and the J end 8 bases, leaving 2 bases in the junction not matched to a gene. Sequences MNHNS (CDR1) and SASEGT (CDR2) are obtained from the germline V gene.

The sequence links TRBV6-1 to TRBJ2-1, and 8 junctional nucleotides match TRBD1. This TCR was sampled from a human donor who received an intestinal transplant. The sequenced sample was unstimulated CD8+ T cells sorted from spleen or lymph node cells, obtained before intestinal transplant. The CDR3 reads CASLDRDEQFF. Here is the DNA: TGTGCCAGCCTGGACAGGGATGAGCAGTTCTTC.